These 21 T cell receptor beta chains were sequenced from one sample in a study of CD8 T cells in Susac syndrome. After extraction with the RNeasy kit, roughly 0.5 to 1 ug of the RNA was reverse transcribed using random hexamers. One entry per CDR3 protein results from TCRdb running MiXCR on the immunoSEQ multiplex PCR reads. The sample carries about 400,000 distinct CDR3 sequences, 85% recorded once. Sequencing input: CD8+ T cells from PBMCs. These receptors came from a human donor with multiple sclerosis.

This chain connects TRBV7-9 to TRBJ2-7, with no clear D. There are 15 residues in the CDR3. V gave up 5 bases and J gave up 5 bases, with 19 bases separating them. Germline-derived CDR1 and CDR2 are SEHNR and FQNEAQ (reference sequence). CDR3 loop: CASSPVPLPEDEQYF. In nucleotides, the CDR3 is TGTGCCAGCAGCCCAGTCCCTCTACCCGAGGACGAGCAGTACTTC.

CDR3 in DNA: TGTGCCAGCAGGGACCCCGGCACTGAAGCTTTCTTT. Translation gives CASRDPGTEAFF. The chain carries TRBV25-1 and TRBJ1-1; D is uncertain. This CDR3 contains 12 residues. CDR1 is MGHDK, CDR2 SYGVNS, per germline. V shed 6 bases and J shed 4 bases, with 9 bases lying between them.

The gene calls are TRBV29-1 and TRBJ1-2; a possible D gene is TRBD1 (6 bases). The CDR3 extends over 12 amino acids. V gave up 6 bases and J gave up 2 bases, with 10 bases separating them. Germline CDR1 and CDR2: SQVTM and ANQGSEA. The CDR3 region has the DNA TGCAGCGTCGTTCAGGGGAACTATGGCTACACCTTC. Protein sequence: CSVVQGNYGYTF.

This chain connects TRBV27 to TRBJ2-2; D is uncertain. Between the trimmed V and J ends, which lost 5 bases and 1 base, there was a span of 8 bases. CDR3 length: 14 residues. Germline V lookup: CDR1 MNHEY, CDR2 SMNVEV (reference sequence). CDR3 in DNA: TGTGCCAGCAGTGCCCCAGAGAACACCGGGGAGCTGTTTTTT. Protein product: CASSAPENTGELFF.

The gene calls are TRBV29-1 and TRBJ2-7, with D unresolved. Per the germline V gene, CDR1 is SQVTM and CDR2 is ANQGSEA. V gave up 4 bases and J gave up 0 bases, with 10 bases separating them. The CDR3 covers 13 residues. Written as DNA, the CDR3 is TGCAGCGTTGTCGGAGTCGACTCCTACGAGCAGTACTTC. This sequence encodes CSVVGVDSYEQYF.

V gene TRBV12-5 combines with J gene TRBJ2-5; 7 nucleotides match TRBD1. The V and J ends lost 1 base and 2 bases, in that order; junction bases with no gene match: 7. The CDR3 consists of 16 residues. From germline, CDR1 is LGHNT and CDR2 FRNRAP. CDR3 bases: TGTGCTAGTGGTTTGGGGACGGGACAGCGACAAGAGACCCAGTACTTC. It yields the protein CASGLGTGQRQETQYF.

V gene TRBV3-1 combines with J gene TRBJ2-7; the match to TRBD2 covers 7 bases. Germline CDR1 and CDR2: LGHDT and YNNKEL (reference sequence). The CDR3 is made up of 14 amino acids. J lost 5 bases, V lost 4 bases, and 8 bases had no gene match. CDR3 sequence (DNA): TGTGCCAGCAGCCCTCGGGGGGACGGCAACGAGCAGTACTTC. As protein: CASSPRGDGNEQYF.

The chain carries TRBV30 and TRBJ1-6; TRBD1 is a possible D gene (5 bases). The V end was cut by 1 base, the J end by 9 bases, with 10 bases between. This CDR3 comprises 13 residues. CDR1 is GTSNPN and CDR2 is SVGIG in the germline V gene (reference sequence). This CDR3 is CAWSGMQGSPLHF. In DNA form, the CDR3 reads TGTGCCTGGAGTGGCATGCAGGGTTCACCCCTCCACTTT.

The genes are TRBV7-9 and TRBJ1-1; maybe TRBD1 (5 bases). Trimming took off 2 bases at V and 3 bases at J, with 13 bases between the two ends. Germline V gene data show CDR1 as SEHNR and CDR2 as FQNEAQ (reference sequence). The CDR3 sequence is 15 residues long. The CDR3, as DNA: TGTGCCAGCAGCTTAACTACCGGGGGATACACTGAAGCTTTCTTT. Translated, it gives CASSLTTGGYTEAFF. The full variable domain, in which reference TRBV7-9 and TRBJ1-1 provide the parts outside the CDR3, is DTGVSQNPRHKITKRGQNVTFRCDPISEHNRLYWYRQTLGQGPEFLTYFQNEAQLEKSRLLSDRFSAERPKGSFSTLEIQRTEQGDSAMYLCASSLTTGGYTEAFFGQGTRLTVV.

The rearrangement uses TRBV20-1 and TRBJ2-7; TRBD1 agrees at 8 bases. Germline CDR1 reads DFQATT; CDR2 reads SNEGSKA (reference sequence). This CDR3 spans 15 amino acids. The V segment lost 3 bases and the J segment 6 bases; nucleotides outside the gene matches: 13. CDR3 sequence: CSASDWTGKGFEQYF. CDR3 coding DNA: TGCAGTGCTAGTGATTGGACAGGGAAGGGGTTCGAGCAGTACTTC.

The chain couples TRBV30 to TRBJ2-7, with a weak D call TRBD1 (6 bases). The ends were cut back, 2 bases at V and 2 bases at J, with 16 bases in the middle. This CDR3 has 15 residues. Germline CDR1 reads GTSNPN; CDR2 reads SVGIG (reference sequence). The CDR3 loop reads CAWSRIVGGTYEQYF. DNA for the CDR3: TGTGCCTGGAGTCGAATTGTAGGGGGTACCTACGAGCAGTACTTC.

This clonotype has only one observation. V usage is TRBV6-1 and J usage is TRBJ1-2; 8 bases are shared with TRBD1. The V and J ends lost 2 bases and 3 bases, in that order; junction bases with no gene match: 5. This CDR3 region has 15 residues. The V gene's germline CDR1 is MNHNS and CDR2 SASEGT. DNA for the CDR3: TGTGCCAGCAGTGAACTGACAGGGGCAGACTATGGCTACACCTTC. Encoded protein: CASSELTGADYGYTF.

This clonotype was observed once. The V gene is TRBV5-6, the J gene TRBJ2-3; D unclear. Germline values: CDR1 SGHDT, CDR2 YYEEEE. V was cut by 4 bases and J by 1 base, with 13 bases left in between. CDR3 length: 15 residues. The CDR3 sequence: CASSRTGMGTDTQYF. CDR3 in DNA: TGTGCCAGCAGCCGTACTGGGATGGGCACAGATACGCAGTATTTT.

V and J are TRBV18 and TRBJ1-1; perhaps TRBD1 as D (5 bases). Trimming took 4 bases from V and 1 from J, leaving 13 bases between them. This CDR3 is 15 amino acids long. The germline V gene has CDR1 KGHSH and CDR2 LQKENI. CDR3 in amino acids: CASSLPGPRNTEAFF. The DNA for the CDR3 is TGTGCCAGCTCACTTCCGGGACCGAGGAACACTGAAGCTTTCTTT.

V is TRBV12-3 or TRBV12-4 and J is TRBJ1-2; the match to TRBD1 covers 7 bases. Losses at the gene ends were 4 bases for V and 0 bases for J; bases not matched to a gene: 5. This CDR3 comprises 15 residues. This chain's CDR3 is CASSSGQPANYGYTF. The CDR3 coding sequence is TGTGCCAGCAGTTCGGGACAGCCAGCTAACTATGGCTACACCTTC.

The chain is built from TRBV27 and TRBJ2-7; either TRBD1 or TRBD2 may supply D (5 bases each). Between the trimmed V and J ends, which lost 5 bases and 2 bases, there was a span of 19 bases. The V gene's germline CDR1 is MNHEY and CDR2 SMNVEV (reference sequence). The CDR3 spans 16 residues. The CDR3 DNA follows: TGTGCCAGCAGTCTTGACACCGGGACGGCGACCTACGAGCAGTACTTC. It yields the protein CASSLDTGTATYEQYF.

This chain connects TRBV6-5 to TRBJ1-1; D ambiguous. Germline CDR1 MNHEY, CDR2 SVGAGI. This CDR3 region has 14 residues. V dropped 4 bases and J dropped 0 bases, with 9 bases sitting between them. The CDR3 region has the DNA TGTGCCAGCAGTTCTACAGTACTGAACACTGAAGCTTTCTTT. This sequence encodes CASSSTVLNTEAFF.

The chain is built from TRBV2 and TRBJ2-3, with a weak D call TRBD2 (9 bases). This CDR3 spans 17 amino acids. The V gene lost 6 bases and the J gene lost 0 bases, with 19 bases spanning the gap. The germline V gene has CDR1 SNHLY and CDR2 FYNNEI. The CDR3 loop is CASRLSGGQASTDTQYF. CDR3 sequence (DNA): TGTGCCAGCAGGCTTAGCGGGGGACAGGCGAGCACAGATACGCAGTATTTT.

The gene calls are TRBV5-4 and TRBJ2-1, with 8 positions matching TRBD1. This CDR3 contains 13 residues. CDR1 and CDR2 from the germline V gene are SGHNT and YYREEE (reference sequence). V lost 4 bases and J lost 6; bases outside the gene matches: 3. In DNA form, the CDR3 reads TGTGCCAGCAGCCCGGGACAGGCCAATGAGCAGTTCTTC. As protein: CASSPGQANEQFF.

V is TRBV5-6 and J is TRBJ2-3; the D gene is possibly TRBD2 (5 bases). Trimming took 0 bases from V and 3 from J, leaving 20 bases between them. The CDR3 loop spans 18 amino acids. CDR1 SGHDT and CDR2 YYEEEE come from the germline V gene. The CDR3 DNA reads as TGTGCCAGCAGCTTGGCCGGAGGCCTGAGAAATCATACAGATACGCAGTATTTT. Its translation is CASSLAGGLRNHTDTQYF.

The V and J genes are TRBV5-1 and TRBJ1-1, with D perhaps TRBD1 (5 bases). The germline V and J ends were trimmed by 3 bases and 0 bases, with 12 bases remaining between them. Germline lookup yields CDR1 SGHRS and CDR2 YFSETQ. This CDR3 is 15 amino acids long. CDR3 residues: CASSSGDGLNTEAFF. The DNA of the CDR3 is TGCGCCAGCAGCTCGGGGGACGGCCTGAACACTGAAGCTTTCTTT. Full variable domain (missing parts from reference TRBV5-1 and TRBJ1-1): KAGVTQTPRYLIKTRGQQVTLSCSPISGHRSVSWYQQTPGQGLQFLFEYFSETQRNKGNFPGRFSGRQFSNSRSEMNVSTLELGDSALYLCASSSGDGLNTEAFFGQGTRLTVV.